These T cell receptor beta chains were read from a single sample in a study of blood T cells in healthy people across ages. TCRdb itself ran the 5' RACE reads through MiXCR, one entry per CDR3 protein. The sample holds over 1,500,000 distinct CDR3 sequences, about 49% seen once. Material for sequencing was blood. Every receptor here comes from a woman aged 40 to 49 in good health. Each CDR3 is given with its conserved first and last residue. The D gene is left open where the match is weak. Where a row states a size, it is once, few, many or the class of an expanded clone; other rows omit it.

v_gene	abundance	d_gene	j_gene	CDR3aa	CDR3nt
TRBV24-1	-	-	TRBJ2-1	CATSDTPGEQFF	TGTGCCACCAGTGATACCCCGGGGGAGCAGTTCTTC
TRBV10-3	few	-	TRBJ1-2	CAMGTPANYGYTF	TGTGCCATGGGGACACCCGCTAACTATGGCTACACCTTC
TRBV24-1	-	-	TRBJ1-2	CATSDFNGYTF	TGTGCCACCAGTGATTTTAATGGCTACACCTTC
TRBV20-1	-	TRBD1	TRBJ2-7	CSAFTGDPRHSSYEQYF	TGCAGTGCATTCACAGGGGACCCCCGGCATAGCTCCTACGAGCAGTACTTC
TRBV20-1	-	-	TRBJ2-2	CSATRTENTGELFF	TGCAGTGCTACCAGGACGGAGAACACCGGGGAGCTGTTTTTT
TRBV7-8	-	TRBD1	TRBJ1-1	CASRRTRDSLNTEAFF	TGTGCCAGCAGGCGAACTAGGGACAGTTTGAACACTGAAGCTTTCTTT
TRBV4-3	-	-	TRBJ1-2	CASSQNPRHQNYGYTF	TGCGCCAGCAGCCAAAATCCCCGACACCAAAACTATGGCTACACCTTC
TRBV27	few	-	TRBJ1-2	CASSLGGFGGYTF	TGTGCCAGCAGTTTAGGGGGATTTGGTGGCTACACCTTC
TRBV20-1	-	TRBD1	TRBJ1-2	CSGTQGTWSGYTF	TGCAGTGGAACACAGGGGACCTGGAGTGGCTACACCTTC
TRBV29-1	-	-	TRBJ2-5	CSVRPNQETQYF	TGCAGCGTTCGACCGAACCAAGAGACCCAGTACTTC
TRBV7-3	once	TRBD2	TRBJ2-1	CASSEPGGNYNEQFF	TGTGCCAGCAGCGAACCGGGGGGTAACTACAATGAGCAGTTCTTC
TRBV3-1	-	-	TRBJ2-3	CASSQDSGNTQYF	TGTGCCAGCAGCCAAGATTCGGGCAATACGCAGTATTTT
TRBV28	few	-	TRBJ2-7	CASSFLGGPNYEQYF	TGTGCCAGCAGTTTTTTGGGGGGGCCTAATTACGAGCAGTACTTC
TRBV6-2/TRBV6-3	-	-	TRBJ1-1	CASRRYRDTEAFF	TGTGCCAGCAGGAGATACAGGGACACTGAAGCTTTCTTT
TRBV10-2	-	TRBD2	TRBJ2-3	CASSDNVAGRGDTQYF	TGCGCCAGCAGCGACAACGTAGCGGGAAGAGGAGATACGCAGTATTTT
TRBV27	-	-	TRBJ2-5	CASSVYPGPETQYF	TGTGCCAGCAGTGTATATCCGGGGCCAGAGACCCAGTACTTC
TRBV6-1	-	-	TRBJ2-7	CASSEAVTRATYF	TGTGCCAGCAGTGAAGCAGTTACTAGGGCCACGTACTTC
TRBV6-6	-	-	TRBJ2-2	CASSYQGSGELFF	TGTGCCAGCAGTTATCAGGGGTCCGGGGAGCTGTTTTTT
TRBV29-1	-	-	TRBJ2-5	CSVEVPAGAGALQETQYF	TGCAGCGTTGAAGTCCCCGCGGGGGCGGGGGCTCTCCAAGAGACCCAGTACTTC
TRBV5-1	once	-	TRBJ2-1	CASSLDREGEHFF	TGCGCCAGCAGCTTGGACAGGGAGGGTGAGCATTTCTTC
TRBV28	-	-	TRBJ2-1	CASSPLATQYNEQFF	TGTGCCAGCAGCCCCCTGGCGACCCAATACAATGAGCAGTTCTTC
TRBV9	-	TRBD2	TRBJ2-1	CASSVGLERGYNEQFF	TGTGCCAGCAGCGTAGGCCTCGAGCGGGGGTACAATGAGCAGTTCTTC
TRBV21-1	-	-	TRBJ2-3	CASSGVVTAADTQYF	TGTGCCAGCAGCGGTGTAGTTACAGCCGCAGATACGCAGTATTTT
TRBV12-3/TRBV12-4	-	TRBD2	TRBJ2-1	CASSFVAGGINEQFF	TGTGCCAGCAGTTTCGTGGCGGGGGGGATTAATGAGCAGTTCTTC
TRBV28	few	TRBD1	TRBJ2-4	CASSTYLDREGNIQYF	TGTGCCAGCAGTACTTATCTGGACAGGGAAGGGAACATTCAGTACTTC
TRBV11-2	once	-	TRBJ1-5	CASSSGGGTYQPQHF	TGTGCCAGCAGCTCGGGGGGGGGAACCTATCAGCCCCAGCATTTT
TRBV6-6	-	TRBD2	TRBJ2-3	CASSYAELAGGTDMQYF	TGTGCCAGCAGTTACGCCGAGCTAGCGGGGGGCACAGATATGCAGTATTTT
TRBV5-1	many	TRBD1	TRBJ2-5	CASSLWTGGETQYF	TGTGCCAGCAGTTTATGGACAGGCGGGGAGACCCAGTACTTC
TRBV6-5	few	-	TRBJ2-1	CASRPVGGQQFF	TGTGCCAGCAGACCCGTGGGGGGGCAGCAGTTCTTC
TRBV5-6	-	TRBD1	TRBJ1-2	CTSSSGQGARGYTF	TGTACCAGCAGCTCAGGACAGGGGGCGCGGGGCTACACCTTC
TRBV5-6	-	TRBD1	TRBJ1-6	CASSIRDSYNSPLHF	TGTGCCAGCAGCATAAGGGACAGCTATAATTCACCCCTCCACTTT
TRBV20-1	-	TRBD2	TRBJ2-3	CSAPRLADTDTQYF	TGCAGTGCCCCACGACTAGCGGACACAGATACGCAGTATTTT